The clone carrying this TCR beta chain was recorded a few times. The antigen remains undetermined. This specimen belongs to a study of vaccination and CD4 T cells after COVID-19. Study in general: Stimulation of the cells used overlapping spike peptide pools from SARS-CoV-2 and from the common cold coronaviruses HCoV-NL63, HCoV-OC43 and HCoV-229E.

V was pared by 4 bases and J by 8 bases, with 12 bases of the junction left unmatched. The CDR3 covers 15 residues. In germline, CDR1 is SGHDN, CDR2 FVKESK. The study sequenced cultured CD4+ T cell DNA using the Oncomine TCR Beta short-read assay. TCRdb re-derived calls from the PCR reads in MiXCR, one entry per CDR3 protein. In the table there are 9,500 to 15,000 distinct CDR3 sequences, 53% of which are singletons. Treatment indicated: approximately nine-day PBMC culture with coronavirus spike peptide pools or control peptides (ViraFEST assay). The rearrangement joins TRBV14 to TRBJ1-2; 8 nucleotides match TRBD1. The receptor was isolated from a human donor who had recovered from COVID-19. The sample was CD4+ T cells from blood, cultured in vitro. For the CDR3, the DNA is TGTGCCAGCAGCCTAGCCCCAGGGACAGGCGGGGGCTACACCTTC. Protein: CASSLAPGTGGGYTF.